Given below is one T cell receptor (beta chain) in context. The data derive from a study of cytomegalovirus exposure and HLA in healthy donors. Clones were sequenced by immunoSEQ multiplex PCR, and TCRdb holds only the in-frame ones, with some missing. In the table there are about 120,000 clones, roughly 89% of which are singletons. The sequenced sample was PBMCs. The receptor was derived from a woman between 18 and 30 years old in good health and CMV-seronegative.

For the CDR3, the DNA is TGTGCCAGCAGTCCCGCGGGACTAGAGGCCGGGGAGCTGTTTTTT. Its protein is CASSPAGLEAGELFF. V gene TRBV27 combines with J gene TRBJ2-2; 8 positions agree with TRBD2. Per germline, CDR1 MNHEY and CDR2 SMNVEV (reference sequence). The CDR3 consists of 15 residues. Unmatched junction bases numbered 8, after V lost 5 bases and J lost 6 bases.